This T cell receptor beta chain was identified in a study of response to subunit inactivated influenza vaccine. General observations from the study: Authors proposed each seasonal influenza vaccination draws in few new T cells.

CDR1 MNHEY and CDR2 SVGEGT come from the germline V gene. The CDR3 is 21 amino acids. V shed 2 bases, J shed 2 bases, and the junction held 22 bases outside the gene matches. As for this clonotype: Its antigen is unknown.

TCRdb processed the RT-PCR reads anew with MiXCR; each CDR3 protein has one entry. The table records 550,000 to 600,000 distinct CDR3 sequences, about an eighth of them present only once. This TCR derives from a man in his fifties or sixties who received an inactivated influenza vaccine. The material was PBMCs from blood, obtained on the day of vaccination. The chain joins TRBV6-2 or TRBV6-3 to TRBJ2-5; 8 positions match TRBD2. CDR3 region: CASSYPSLREGTRTLQETQYF. The CDR3 nucleotides read TGTGCCAGCAGTTACCCGTCACTGAGGGAGGGGACTAGGACCCTACAAGAGACCCAGTACTTC.